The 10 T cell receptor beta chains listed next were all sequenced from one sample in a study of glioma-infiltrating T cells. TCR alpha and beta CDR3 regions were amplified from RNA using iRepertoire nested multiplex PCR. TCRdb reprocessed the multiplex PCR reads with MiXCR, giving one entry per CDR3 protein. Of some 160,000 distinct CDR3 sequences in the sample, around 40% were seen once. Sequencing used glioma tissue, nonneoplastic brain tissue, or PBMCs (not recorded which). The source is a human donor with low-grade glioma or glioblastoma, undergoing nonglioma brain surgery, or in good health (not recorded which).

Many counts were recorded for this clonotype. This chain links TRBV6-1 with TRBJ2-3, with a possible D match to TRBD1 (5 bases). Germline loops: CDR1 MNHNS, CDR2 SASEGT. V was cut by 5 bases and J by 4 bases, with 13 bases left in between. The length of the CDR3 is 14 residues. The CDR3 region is CASSSRVAADTQYF. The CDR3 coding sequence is TGTGCCAGCAGTTCCAGGGTGGCGGCAGATACGCAGTATTTT.

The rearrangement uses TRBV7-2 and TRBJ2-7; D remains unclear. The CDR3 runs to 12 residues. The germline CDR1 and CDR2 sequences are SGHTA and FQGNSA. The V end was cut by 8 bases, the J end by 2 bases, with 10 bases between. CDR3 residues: CASVVQTYEQYF. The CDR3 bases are TGTGCCAGCGTGGTTCAAACCTACGAGCAGTACTTC. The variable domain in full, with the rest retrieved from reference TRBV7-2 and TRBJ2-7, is GAGVSQSPSNKVTEKGKDVELRCDPISGHTALYWYRQSLGQGLEFLIYFQGNSAPDKSGLPSDRFSAERTGGSVSTLTIQRTQQEDSAVYLCASVVQTYEQYFGPGTRLTVT.

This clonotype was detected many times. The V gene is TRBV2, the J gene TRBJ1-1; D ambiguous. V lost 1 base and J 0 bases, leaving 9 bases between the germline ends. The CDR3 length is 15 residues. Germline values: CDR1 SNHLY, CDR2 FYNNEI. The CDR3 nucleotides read TGTGCCAGCAGTGAAGAGGCCACCTTGAACACTGAAGCTTTCTTT. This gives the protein CASSEEATLNTEAFF. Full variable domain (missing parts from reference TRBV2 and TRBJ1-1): EPEVTQTPSHQVTQMGQEVILRCVPISNHLYFYWYRQILGQKVEFLVSFYNNEISEKSEIFDDQFSVERPDGSNFTLKIRSTKLEDSAMYFCASSEEATLNTEAFFGQGTRLTVV.

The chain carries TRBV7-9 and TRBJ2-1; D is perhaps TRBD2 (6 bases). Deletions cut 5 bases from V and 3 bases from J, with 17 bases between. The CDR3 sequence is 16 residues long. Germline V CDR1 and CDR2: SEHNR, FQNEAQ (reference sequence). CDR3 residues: CASSLEEGGDYNEQFF. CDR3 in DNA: TGTGCCAGCAGCCTTGAAGAGGGAGGCGACTACAATGAGCAGTTCTTC.

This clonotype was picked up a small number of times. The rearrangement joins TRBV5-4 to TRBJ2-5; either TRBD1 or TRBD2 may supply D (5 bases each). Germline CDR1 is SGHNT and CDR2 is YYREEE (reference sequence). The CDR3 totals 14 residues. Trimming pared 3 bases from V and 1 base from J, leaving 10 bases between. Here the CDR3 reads CASSSGTTQETQYF. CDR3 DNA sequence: TGTGCCAGCAGCTCGGGGACCACCCAAGAGACCCAGTACTTC.

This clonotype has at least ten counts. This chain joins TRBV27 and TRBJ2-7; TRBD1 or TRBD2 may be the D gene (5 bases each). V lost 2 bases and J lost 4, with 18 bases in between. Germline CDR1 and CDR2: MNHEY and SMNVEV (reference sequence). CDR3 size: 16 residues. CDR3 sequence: CASSLKAGAAPYEQYF. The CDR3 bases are TGTGCCAGCAGTTTAAAAGCCGGGGCAGCGCCGTACGAGCAGTACTTC.

The CDR3 here is CASSAAPRQGDQPQHF. The CDR3 DNA follows: TGTGCCAGCAGTGCTGCCCCGCGGCAGGGCGATCAGCCCCAGCATTTT. V is TRBV2 and J is TRBJ1-5; possibly TRBD1 for D (5 bases). The CDR3 is 16 amino acids. V gave up 4 bases and J gave up 5 bases, with 18 bases separating them. Germline CDR1 reads SNHLY; CDR2 reads FYNNEI.

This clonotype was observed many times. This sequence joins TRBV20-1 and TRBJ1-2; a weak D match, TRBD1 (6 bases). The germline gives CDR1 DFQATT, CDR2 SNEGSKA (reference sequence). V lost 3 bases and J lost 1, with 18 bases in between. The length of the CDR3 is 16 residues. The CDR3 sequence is CSASEGGIVNNYGYTF. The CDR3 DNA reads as TGCAGTGCTAGTGAAGGGGGAATCGTCAATAACTATGGCTACACCTTC.

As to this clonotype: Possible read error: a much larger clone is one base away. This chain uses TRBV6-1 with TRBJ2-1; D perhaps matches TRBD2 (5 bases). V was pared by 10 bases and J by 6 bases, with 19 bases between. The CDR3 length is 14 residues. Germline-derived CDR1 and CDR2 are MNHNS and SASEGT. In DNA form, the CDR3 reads TGTGCCATCAAGCCTAGAGGGAATGTCAATGAGCAGTTCTTC. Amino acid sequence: CAIKPRGNVNEQFF.

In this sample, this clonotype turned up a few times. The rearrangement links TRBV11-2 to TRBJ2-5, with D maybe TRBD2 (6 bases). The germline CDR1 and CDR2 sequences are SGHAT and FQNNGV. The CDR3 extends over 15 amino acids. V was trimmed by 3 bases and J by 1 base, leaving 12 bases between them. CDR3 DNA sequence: TGTGCCAGCAGCTTGGAAACTAGCAGCCAAGAGACCCAGTACTTC. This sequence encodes CASSLETSSQETQYF. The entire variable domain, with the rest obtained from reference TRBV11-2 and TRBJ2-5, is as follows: EAGVAQSPRYKIIEKRQSVAFWCNPISGHATLYWYQQILGQGPKLLIQFQNNGVVDDSQLPKDRFSAERLKGVDSTLKIQPAKLEDSAVYLCASSLETSSQETQYFGPGTRLLVL.